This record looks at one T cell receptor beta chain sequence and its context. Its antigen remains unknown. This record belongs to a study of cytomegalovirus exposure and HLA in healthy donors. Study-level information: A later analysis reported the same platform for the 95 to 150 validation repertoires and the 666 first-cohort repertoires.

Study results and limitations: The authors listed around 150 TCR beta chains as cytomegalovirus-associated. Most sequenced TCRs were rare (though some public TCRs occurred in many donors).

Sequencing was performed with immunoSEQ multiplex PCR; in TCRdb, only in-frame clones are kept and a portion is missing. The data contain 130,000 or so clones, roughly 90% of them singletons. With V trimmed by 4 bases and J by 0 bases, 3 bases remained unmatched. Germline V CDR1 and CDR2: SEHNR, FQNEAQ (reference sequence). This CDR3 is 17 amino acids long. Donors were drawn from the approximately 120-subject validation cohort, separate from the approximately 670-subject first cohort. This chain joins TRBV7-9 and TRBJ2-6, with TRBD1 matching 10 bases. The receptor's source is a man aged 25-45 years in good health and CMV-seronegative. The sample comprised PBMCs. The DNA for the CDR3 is TGTGCCAGCAGCTGGGACAGGGGAATCTCTGGGGCCAACGTCCTGACTTTC. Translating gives CASSWDRGISGANVLTF.